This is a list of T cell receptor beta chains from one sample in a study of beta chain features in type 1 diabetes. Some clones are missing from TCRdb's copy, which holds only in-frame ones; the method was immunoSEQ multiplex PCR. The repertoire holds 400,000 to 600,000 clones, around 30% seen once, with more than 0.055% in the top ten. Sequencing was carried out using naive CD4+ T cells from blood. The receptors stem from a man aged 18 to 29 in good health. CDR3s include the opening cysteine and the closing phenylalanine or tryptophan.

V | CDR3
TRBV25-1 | CASSGPPGWLTDTQYF
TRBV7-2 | CASSRLPAYEQYF
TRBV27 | CASSLTGRVTEAFF
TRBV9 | CASSLASGEWNEQFF
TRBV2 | CASREAGGPDTQYF
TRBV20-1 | CSASSGETQYF
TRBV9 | CASSAPGLAGSTDTQYF
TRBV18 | CASGQGYYEQYF
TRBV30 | CAWSAVSNQPQHF
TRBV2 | CASSESGGTYEQYF
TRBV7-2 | CASSPPRQGWDEQFF
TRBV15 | CATSRVASGAPYEQYF
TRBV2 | CASSEARRVSGANVLTF
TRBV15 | CATSRDLLGYTF
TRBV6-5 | CASSYGRYSYEQYF
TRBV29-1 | CSVEGIRDSLNEQFF
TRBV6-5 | CASGVHSGAYNEQFF
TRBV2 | CASSGQGTDTQYF
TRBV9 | CASSREHGYTF
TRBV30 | CASSTGPVAGELFF
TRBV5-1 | CASSLEASSYNEQFF
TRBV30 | CAWSVAAKYQETQYF
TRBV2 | CASQGGTVETQYF
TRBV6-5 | CASSYTITDTQYF